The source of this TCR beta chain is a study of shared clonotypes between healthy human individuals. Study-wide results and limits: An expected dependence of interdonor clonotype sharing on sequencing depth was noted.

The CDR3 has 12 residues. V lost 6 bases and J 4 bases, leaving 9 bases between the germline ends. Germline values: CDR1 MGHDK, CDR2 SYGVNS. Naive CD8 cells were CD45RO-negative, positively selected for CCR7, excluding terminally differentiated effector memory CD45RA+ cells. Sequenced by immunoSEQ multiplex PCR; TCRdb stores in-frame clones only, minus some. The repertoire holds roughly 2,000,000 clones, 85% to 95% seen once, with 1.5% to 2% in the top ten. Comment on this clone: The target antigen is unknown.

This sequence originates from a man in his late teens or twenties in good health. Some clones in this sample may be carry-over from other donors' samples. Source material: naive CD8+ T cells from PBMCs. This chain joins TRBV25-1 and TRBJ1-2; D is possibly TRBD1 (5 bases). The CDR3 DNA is TGTGCCAGCAGGTCTGGGGGCTATGGCTACACCTTC. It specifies CASRSGGYGYTF.